These T cell receptor beta chains were read from a single sample in a study of CD8+CD57+ T cells in acquired aplastic anemia. In TCRdb, the reads were re-called with MiXCR into one record per CDR3 protein. Of just over 450,000 distinct CDR3 sequences in the sample, roughly 34% were seen once. The specimen was sorted CD4+, CD8+, or CD8+CD57+ T cells (not recorded which) from PBMCs. These receptors came from a human donor with aplastic anemia. CDR3s include the opening cysteine and the closing phenylalanine or tryptophan. A D gene is named only where the DNA matches it firmly. Clone size, where shown, is once, few, many, or a class for clones that have expanded.

clone size	D gene	V gene	J gene	CDR3 protein	CDR3 DNA
few	TRBD1	TRBV12-3/TRBV12-4	TRBJ1-3	CASSPWDRGIGNTIYF	TGTGCCAGCAGTCCCTGGGACAGGGGTATCGGAAACACCATATATTTT
NA	NA	TRBV20-1	TRBJ1-6	CSARDIQKVDNSPLHF	TGCAGTGCTAGAGATATCCAGAAGGTTGATAATTCACCCCTCCACTTT
NA	TRBD2	TRBV5-1	TRBJ2-7	CASSLEGLAAYEQYF	TGCGCCAGCAGCTTGGAAGGACTAGCGGCCTACGAGCAGTACTTC
many	NA	TRBV7-3	TRBJ1-6	CASSLGHLNSPLHF	TGTGCCAGCAGCCTTGGACACCTTAATTCACCCCTCCACTTT
few	NA	TRBV5-1	TRBJ2-1	CASSLSGTASYNEQFF	TGCGCCAGCAGCTTGTCCGGGACGGCTTCCTACAATGAGCAGTTCTTC
NA	NA	TRBV10-3	TRBJ1-1	CAHGPAANTEAFF	TGTGCCCATGGGCCAGCCGCGAACACTGAAGCTTTCTTT
few	TRBD2	TRBV7-2	TRBJ2-3	CASSSSAGGPADTQYF	TGTGCCAGCAGCTCCTCAGCGGGAGGGCCGGCAGATACGCAGTATTTT
NA	NA	TRBV24-1	TRBJ2-7	CATRGGYGQYF	TGTGCCACTAGGGGAGGCTACGGGCAGTACTTC
many	TRBD1	TRBV7-2	TRBJ1-2	CASSLGGTGYGYTF	TGTGCCAGCAGCTTAGGAGGGACAGGCTATGGCTACACCTTC
NA	NA	TRBV9	TRBJ1-1	CASRPGLGNTEAFF	TGTGCCAGCAGACCGGGACTAGGGAACACTGAAGCTTTCTTT
many	TRBD1	TRBV7-2	TRBJ1-6	CASSWDRESPLHF	TGTGCCAGCAGCTGGGACAGGGAGTCACCCCTCCACTTT
few	NA	TRBV19	TRBJ2-7	CASSEAGLNIPTSYEQYF	TGTGCCAGTAGTGAAGCAGGGTTGAACATACCTACATCCTACGAGCAGTACTTC
NA	TRBD1	TRBV6-1	TRBJ1-5	CASSESQGVKPQHF	TGTGCCAGCAGTGAAAGTCAGGGGGTTAAGCCCCAGCATTTT
many	TRBD1	TRBV11-2	TRBJ2-7	CASSHNTGASSYEQYF	TGTGCCAGCAGCCACAACACAGGGGCGAGCTCCTACGAGCAGTACTTC
many	NA	TRBV7-9	TRBJ2-3	CASSPKDTQYF	TGTGCCAGCAGTCCAAAAGATACGCAGTATTTT
few	NA	TRBV7-6	TRBJ2-3	CASSLRGTLTDTQYF	TGTGCCAGCAGCTTAAGGGGGACCCTCACAGATACGCAGTATTTT
NA	TRBD1	TRBV24-1	TRBJ2-7	CATSDPGTGSGEQYF	TGTGCCACCAGTGATCCCGGGACAGGGAGCGGCGAGCAGTACTTC
many	NA	TRBV19	TRBJ1-5	CASSTKGMALYSNQPQHF	TGTGCCAGTAGTACCAAGGGTATGGCACTTTATAGCAATCAGCCCCAGCATTTT
few	TRBD1	TRBV12-3/TRBV12-4	TRBJ2-3	CASSSSDRGDTDTQYF	TGTGCCAGCAGTTCCTCTGACAGGGGAGATACAGATACGCAGTATTTT
once	TRBD2	TRBV20-1	TRBJ2-3	CSFIAGGPIDTQYF	TGCAGCTTTATAGCGGGAGGGCCCATAGATACGCAGTATTTT
few	TRBD2	TRBV25-1	TRBJ2-2	CASSTRAGTMTRELFF	TGTGCCAGCAGCACAAGGGCCGGGACTATGACGCGGGAGCTGTTTTTT
few	NA	TRBV6-1	TRBJ2-1	CASSEDLVNEQFF	TGTGCCAGCAGTGAAGACCTAGTCAATGAGCAGTTCTTC